Presented here are 10 T cell receptor beta chains from one specimen sequenced in a study of blood T cell repertoires in COVID-19. Profiled with immunoSEQ multiplex PCR; TCRdb holds only in-frame clones, not every one. The table lists tens of thousands of clones, 85% to 90% of them singletons, with roughly 8.7% in the top ten. Material for sequencing was peripheral blood. All receptors derive from a woman aged 70-85 years with acute or convalescent COVID-19.

The chain joins TRBV27 to TRBJ1-6; TRBD1 aligns across 8 bases. This CDR3 is 19 amino acids long. CDR1 and CDR2 from the germline V gene are MNHEY and SMNVEV (reference sequence). V lost 5 bases and J lost 0; bases outside the gene matches: 12. The CDR3 nucleotides read TGTGCCAGCAGTCGAGCCGGGACAGGAAAGAGCTCCTATAATTCACCCCTCCACTTT. This sequence encodes CASSRAGTGKSSYNSPLHF.

The chain has TRBV5-6 and TRBJ2-7; perhaps TRBD2 as D (5 bases). The germline gives CDR1 SGHDT, CDR2 YYEEEE. The V gene lost 6 bases and the J gene lost 2 bases, with 18 bases spanning the gap. The CDR3 has 15 amino acids. CDR3 region: CASTIRGRATYEQYF. The CDR3 DNA sequence: TGTGCCAGCACAATCCGCGGGCGGGCTACCTACGAGCAGTACTTC. Filled out from reference TRBV5-6 and TRBJ2-7, the complete variable domain reads DAGVTQSPTHLIKTRGQQVTLRCSPKSGHDTVSWYQQALGQGPQFIFQYYEEEERQRGNFPDRFSGHQFPNYSSELNVNALLLGDSALYLCASTIRGRATYEQYFGPGTRLTVT.

The gene calls are TRBV7-5 and TRBJ1-5. TRBV7-5 is classified as a pseudogene. This CDR3 contains 16 residues. CDR3 sequence: CVRSTTLRSSNQPQHF. The CDR3 bases are TGTGTCAGAAGCACCACCCTAAGAAGTAGCAATCAGCCCCAGCATTTT.

V usage is TRBV28 and J usage is TRBJ1-1; D not certain. V gave up 1 base and J gave up 1 base, with 13 bases separating them. Germline V gene data show CDR1 as MDHEN and CDR2 as SYDVKM. The CDR3 covers 16 residues. CDR3 amino acids: CASSLSKEVWNTEAFF. Written as DNA, the CDR3 is TGTGCCAGCAGTTTATCGAAGGAGGTCTGGAACACTGAAGCTTTCTTT.

The chain joins TRBV19 to TRBJ1-4; no definite D call. V was clipped by 7 bases and J by 6 bases, with 21 bases between them. Germline V CDR1 and CDR2: LNHDA, SQIVND (reference sequence). The CDR3 covers 16 residues. The CDR3 spells CASTPSQRARDEKLFF. For the CDR3, the DNA is TGTGCCAGTACCCCAAGTCAGCGGGCGCGGGATGAAAAACTGTTTTTT.

V usage is TRBV2 and J usage is TRBJ1-1, with D possibly being TRBD1 (5 bases). This CDR3 region has 14 residues. Germline V gene lookup returns CDR1 SNHLY and CDR2 FYNNEI. V lost 4 bases to trimming and J lost 3 bases, with 12 bases between them. CDR3 residues: CASSVGAGHTEAFF. CDR3 coding DNA: TGTGCCAGCAGTGTTGGGGCTGGACACACTGAAGCTTTCTTT.

The J gene is TRBJ2-1, the V gene TRBV7-9; D perhaps matches TRBD2 (5 bases). V lost 6 bases to trimming and J lost 6 bases, with 18 bases between them. The CDR3 runs to 15 residues. Per the germline V gene, CDR1 is SEHNR and CDR2 is FQNEAQ (reference sequence). CDR3 sequence reads: CASSAAGLGSNEQFF. CDR3 DNA sequence: TGTGCCAGCAGTGCAGCCGGTCTGGGGAGCAATGAGCAGTTCTTC.

J is TRBJ1-2 and V is TRBV7-9; D is unclear. The CDR3 spans 15 residues. The germline gives CDR1 SEHNR, CDR2 FQNEAQ (reference sequence). With 0 bases removed from V and 2 bases from J, the gap between germline ends came to 10 bases. The CDR3 nucleotides read TGTGCCAGCAGCTTAGCGAGGCACCAAAACTATGGCTACACCTTC. Translating gives CASSLARHQNYGYTF.

The genes are TRBV6-2 or TRBV6-3 and TRBJ2-1; 8 bases align to TRBD2. CDR3 length: 16 residues. Germline assignment: CDR1 MNHEY and CDR2 SVGEGT. V was pared by 5 bases and J by 8 bases, with 14 bases of the junction left unmatched. The CDR3 coding sequence is TGTGCCAGCAGTCCCGGGTTGGCGGGGGGTAGGGATGAGCAGTTCTTC. Translating it yields CASSPGLAGGRDEQFF.

The rearrangement uses TRBV19 and TRBJ2-7; TRBD2 agrees at 7 bases. J was trimmed by 2 bases and V by 0 bases; bases with no gene match: 4. The CDR3 runs 15 residues. Germline V gene data show CDR1 as LNHDA and CDR2 as SQIVND (reference sequence). CDR3 sequence reads: CASSIEGGMTYEQYF. CDR3 sequence (DNA): TGTGCCAGTAGTATAGAGGGGGGGATGACCTACGAGCAGTACTTC. The whole variable domain, remainder taken from reference TRBV19 and TRBJ2-7, is DGGITQSPKYLFRKEGQNVTLSCEQNLNHDAMYWYRQDPGQGLRLIYYSQIVNDFQKGDIAEGYSVSREKKESFPLTVTSAQKNPTAFYLCASSIEGGMTYEQYFGPGTRLTVT.